The present T cell receptor (beta chain) was sequenced within a study of a mutant IDH1 vaccine in newly diagnosed glioma. Assay used: immunoSEQ multiplex PCR; TCRdb lists only in-frame clones, some missing. Of 25,000 to 35,000 clones listed, over 70% are singletons. The time point is: baseline, week 1 (first vaccination visit). Treatment denoted: pre-vaccination baseline after standard-of-care therapy. Sequencing was performed on PBMCs, taken from a glioma patient treated with radiotherapy, temozolomide or both. The clonotype originates from a man aged 25 to 40 with glioma.

Here the CDR3 reads CASSLDRDGNTIYF. As DNA, the CDR3 is TGCGCCAGCAGCTTGGACAGGGATGGGAACACCATATATTTT. This chain links TRBV5-1 with TRBJ1-3; tentative D call: TRBD1 (6 bases). This CDR3 spans 14 amino acids. Germline loops: CDR1 SGHRS, CDR2 YFSETQ. Trimming took 0 bases from V and 7 from J, leaving 11 bases between them.